This T cell receptor beta chain was found in a study of radiotherapy plus CTLA-4 blockade in lung cancer. Background on the study: Disease control was present in 30% to 40% of patients, and objective responses in under 20%. Study findings and constraints: Alongside interferon-beta, early blood T cell clone dynamics were reportedly the best predictor of response. Subsequent to radiotherapy plus ipilimumab, tumor-derived TCR clones underwent expansion in blood.

Those patients who had chemo-refractory metastatic non-small-cell lung cancer were given focal radiation along with CTLA-4 blockade through ipilimumab. Germline assignment: CDR1 LNHDA and CDR2 SQIVND (reference sequence). CDR3 length: 15 residues. V dropped 6 bases and J dropped 1 base, with 15 bases sitting between them. Note on this clone: Its antigen is unknown.

Data came from immunoSEQ multiplex PCR; TCRdb stores just in-frame clones and leaves some out. The sample has 30,000 to 35,000 clones, roughly 71% seen once. The rearrangement uses TRBV19 and TRBJ2-5; no clear D gene. The sample consisted of peripheral blood, taken from a patient treated with radiotherapy plus ipilimumab. The sequence was collected from a human donor with non-small cell lung cancer who had stable disease on radiotherapy plus ipilimumab. The CDR3 sequence: CASRRTVTTQETQYF. The DNA of the CDR3 is TGTGCCAGTAGGCGTACCGTCACGACCCAAGAGACCCAGTACTTC.